This T cell receptor (beta chain) comes out of a study of T cell changes during pregnancy in multiple sclerosis. The CDR3 sequence is 14 residues long. The V end lost 4 bases, the J end lost 3 bases, and 15 bases lay between the germline ends. Germline V gives CDR1 GTSNPN, CDR2 SVGIG (reference sequence). Repertoires were generated with immunoSEQ multiplex PCR, while TCRdb's copy carries only in-frame clones and drops some. This sample carries some 90,000 clones, roughly 89% of them seen once, and the ten largest clones take around 1.7%. The J gene is TRBJ1-2, the V gene TRBV30; D is possibly TRBD1 (6 bases). This specimen was peripheral blood, taken after pregnancy. The TCR sequence derives from a female donor in good health, enrolled as a control in a pregnancy study. The CDR3 loop reads CAWMTGGVDYGYTF. DNA of the CDR3: TGTGCCTGGATGACAGGTGGGGTTGACTATGGCTACACCTTC.